The following is a T cell receptor beta chain sequence with its context. The data were produced by immunoSEQ multiplex PCR, yet TCRdb's version contains in-frame clones alone and is incomplete. The sample has 300,000 to 350,000 clones, 73% seen once. This sample is drawn from a study of shared clonotypes between healthy human individuals. Germline CDR1 is SGHNT and CDR2 is YYREEE (reference sequence). The J segment lost 3 bases and the V segment lost 4 bases, leaving 15 bases of the junction unmatched. The CDR3 loop spans 20 amino acids. This chain connects TRBV5-4 to TRBJ2-1; TRBD2 aligns across 14 bases. The specimen was memory CD4+ T cells sorted from blood. This sample's subset: CD45RA-negative fraction. The receptor's source is a man younger than 45 in good health. The CDR3 DNA follows: TGTGCCAGCAGCCCTGAAACCGGGACTAGCGGGAGATGGGGCTACAATGAGCAGTTCTTC. Translated: CASSPETGTSGRWGYNEQFF.